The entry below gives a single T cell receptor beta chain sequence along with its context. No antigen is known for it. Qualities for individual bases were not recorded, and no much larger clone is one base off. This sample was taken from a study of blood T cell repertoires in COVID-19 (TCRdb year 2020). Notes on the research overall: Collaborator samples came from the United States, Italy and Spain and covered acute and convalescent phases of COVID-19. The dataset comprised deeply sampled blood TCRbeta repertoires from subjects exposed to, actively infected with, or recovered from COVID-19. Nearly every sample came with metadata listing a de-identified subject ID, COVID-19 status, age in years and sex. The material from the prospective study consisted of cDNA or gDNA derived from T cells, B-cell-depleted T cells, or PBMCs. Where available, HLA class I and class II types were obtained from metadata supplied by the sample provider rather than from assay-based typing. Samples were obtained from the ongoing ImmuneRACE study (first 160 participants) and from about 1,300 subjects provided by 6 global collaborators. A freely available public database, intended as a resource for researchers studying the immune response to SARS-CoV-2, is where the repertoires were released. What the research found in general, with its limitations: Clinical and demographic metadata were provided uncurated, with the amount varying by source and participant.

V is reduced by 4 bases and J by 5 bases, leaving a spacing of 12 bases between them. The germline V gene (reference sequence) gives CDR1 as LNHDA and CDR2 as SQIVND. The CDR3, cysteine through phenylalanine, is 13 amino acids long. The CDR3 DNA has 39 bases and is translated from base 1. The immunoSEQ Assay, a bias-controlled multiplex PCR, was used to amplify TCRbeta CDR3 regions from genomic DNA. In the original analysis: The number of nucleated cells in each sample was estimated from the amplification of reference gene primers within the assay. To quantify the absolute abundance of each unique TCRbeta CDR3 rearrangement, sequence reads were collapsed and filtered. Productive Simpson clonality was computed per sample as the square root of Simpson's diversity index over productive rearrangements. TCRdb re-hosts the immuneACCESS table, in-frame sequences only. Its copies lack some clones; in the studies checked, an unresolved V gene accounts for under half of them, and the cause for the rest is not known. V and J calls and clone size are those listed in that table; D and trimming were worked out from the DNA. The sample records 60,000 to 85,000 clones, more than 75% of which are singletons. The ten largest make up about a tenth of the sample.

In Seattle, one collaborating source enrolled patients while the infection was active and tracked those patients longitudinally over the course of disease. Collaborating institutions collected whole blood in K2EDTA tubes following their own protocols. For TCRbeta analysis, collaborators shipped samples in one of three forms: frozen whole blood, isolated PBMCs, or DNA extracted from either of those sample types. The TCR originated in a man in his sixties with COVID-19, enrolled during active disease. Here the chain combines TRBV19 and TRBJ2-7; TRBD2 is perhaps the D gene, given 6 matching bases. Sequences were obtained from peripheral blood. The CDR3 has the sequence CASSRGLANEQYF. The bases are TGTGCCAGTAGTAGAGGGCTAGCGAACGAGCAGTACTTC.